This T cell receptor beta chain came from a study of cytomegalovirus exposure and HLA in healthy donors. Study-wide background: Ancestry clustering placed about 86% of around 400 genotyped donors in the Caucasian-associated cluster.

The CDR3 covers 15 residues. V lost 1 base and J lost 6; bases outside the gene matches: 3. Germline values: CDR1 SGDLS, CDR2 YYNGEE. This PCR relied on a set of 60 Vbeta primers and 13 Jbeta primers. TCRdb's copy holds only in-frame clones and misses some; the assay was immunoSEQ multiplex PCR. The table lists about 140,000 clones, approximately 80% of them singletons. This clone has a single count. The TCR originated in a male donor in good health and CMV-seronegative. The chain combines TRBV9 with TRBJ2-2; TRBD1 agrees at 10 bases. The sequencing input was PBMCs. The CDR3 bases are TGTGCCAGCAGCGTAAGACAGGGGGCATCCGGGGAGCTGTTTTTT. Translating it yields CASSVRQGASGELFF.